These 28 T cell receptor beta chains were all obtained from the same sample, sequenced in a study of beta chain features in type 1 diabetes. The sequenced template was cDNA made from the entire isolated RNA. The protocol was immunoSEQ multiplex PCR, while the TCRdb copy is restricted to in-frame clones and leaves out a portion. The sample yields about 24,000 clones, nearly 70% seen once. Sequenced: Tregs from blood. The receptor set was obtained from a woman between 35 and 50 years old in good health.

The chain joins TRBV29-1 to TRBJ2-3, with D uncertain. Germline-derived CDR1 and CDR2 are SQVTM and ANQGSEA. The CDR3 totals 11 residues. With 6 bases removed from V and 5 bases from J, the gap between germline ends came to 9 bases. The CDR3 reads CSVLIRDTQYF. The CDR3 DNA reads TGCAGCGTCTTGATCAGAGATACGCAGTATTTT.

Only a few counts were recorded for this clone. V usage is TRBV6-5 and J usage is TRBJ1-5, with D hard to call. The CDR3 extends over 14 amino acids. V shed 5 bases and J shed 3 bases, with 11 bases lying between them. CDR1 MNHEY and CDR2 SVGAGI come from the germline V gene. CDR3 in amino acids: CASSTGGVNQPQHF. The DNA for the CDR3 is TGTGCCAGCAGTACGGGAGGAGTCAATCAGCCCCAGCATTTT.

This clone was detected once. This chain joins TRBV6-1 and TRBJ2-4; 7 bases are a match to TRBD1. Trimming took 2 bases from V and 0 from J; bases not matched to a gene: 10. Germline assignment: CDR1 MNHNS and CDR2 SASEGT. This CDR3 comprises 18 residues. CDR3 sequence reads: CASSEPTGTEKAKNIQYF. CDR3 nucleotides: TGTGCCAGCAGTGAACCTACGGGGACAGAAAAAGCCAAAAACATTCAGTACTTC.

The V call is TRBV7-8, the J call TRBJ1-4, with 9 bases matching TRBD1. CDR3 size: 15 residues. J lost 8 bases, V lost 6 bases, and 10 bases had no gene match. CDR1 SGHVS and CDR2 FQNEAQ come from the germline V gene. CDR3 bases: TGTGCCAGCAGTCCGGGACAGGGATTTTTGGAAAAACTGTTTTTT. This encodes CASSPGQGFLEKLFF.

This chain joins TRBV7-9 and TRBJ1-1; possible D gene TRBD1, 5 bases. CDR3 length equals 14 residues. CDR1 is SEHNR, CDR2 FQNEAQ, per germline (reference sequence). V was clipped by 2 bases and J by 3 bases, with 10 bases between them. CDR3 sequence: CASSLTGVDTEAFF. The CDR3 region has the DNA TGTGCCAGCAGCTTAACGGGGGTGGACACTGAAGCTTTCTTT.

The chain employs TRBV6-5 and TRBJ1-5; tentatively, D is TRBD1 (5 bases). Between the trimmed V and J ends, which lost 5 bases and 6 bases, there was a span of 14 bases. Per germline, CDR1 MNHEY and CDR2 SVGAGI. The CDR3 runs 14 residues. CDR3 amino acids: CASSPRRGFQPQHF. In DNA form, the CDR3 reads TGTGCCAGCAGTCCGCGACGGGGGTTTCAGCCCCAGCATTTT.

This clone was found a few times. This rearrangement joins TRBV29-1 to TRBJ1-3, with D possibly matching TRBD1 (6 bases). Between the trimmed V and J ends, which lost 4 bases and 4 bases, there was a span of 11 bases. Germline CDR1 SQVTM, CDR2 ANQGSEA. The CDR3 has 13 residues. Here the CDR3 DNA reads TGCAGCGTTGGGGGGACACCCGGAAACACCATATATTTT. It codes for CSVGGTPGNTIYF.

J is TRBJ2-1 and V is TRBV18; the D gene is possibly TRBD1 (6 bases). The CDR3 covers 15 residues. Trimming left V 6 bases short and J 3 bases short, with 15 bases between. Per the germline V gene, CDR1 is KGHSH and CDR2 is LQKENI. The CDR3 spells CASSLSGALYNEQFF. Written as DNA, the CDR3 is TGTGCCAGCTCCCTCTCAGGGGCGCTCTACAATGAGCAGTTCTTC. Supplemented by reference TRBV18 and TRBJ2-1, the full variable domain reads NAGVMQNPRHLVRRRGQEARLRCSPMKGHSHVYWYRQLPEEGLKFMVYLQKENIIDESGMPKERFSAEFPKEGPSILRIQQVVRGDSAAYFCASSLSGALYNEQFFGPGTRLTVL.

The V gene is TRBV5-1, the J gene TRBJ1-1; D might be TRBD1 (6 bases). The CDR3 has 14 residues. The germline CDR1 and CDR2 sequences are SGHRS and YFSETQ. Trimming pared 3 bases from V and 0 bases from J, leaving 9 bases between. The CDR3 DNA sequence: TGCGCCAGCAGCTCGCAGGGGATGAACACTGAAGCTTTCTTT. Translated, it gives CASSSQGMNTEAFF. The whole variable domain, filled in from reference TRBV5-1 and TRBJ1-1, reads KAGVTQTPRYLIKTRGQQVTLSCSPISGHRSVSWYQQTPGQGLQFLFEYFSETQRNKGNFPGRFSGRQFSNSRSEMNVSTLELGDSALYLCASSSQGMNTEAFFGQGTRLTVV.

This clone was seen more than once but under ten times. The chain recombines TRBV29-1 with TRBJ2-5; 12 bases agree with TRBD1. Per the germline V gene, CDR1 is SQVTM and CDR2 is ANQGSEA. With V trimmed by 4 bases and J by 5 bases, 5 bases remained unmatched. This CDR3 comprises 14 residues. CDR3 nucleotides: TGCAGCGTTGGCCGGGACAGGGGGCTTGAGACCCAGTACTTC. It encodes CSVGRDRGLETQYF.

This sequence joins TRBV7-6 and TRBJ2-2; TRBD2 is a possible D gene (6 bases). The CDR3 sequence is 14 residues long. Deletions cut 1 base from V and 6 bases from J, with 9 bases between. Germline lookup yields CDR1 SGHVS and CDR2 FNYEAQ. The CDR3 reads CASSLGAGPGELFF. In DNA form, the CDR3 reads TGTGCCAGCAGCTTAGGGGCGGGACCCGGGGAGCTGTTTTTT. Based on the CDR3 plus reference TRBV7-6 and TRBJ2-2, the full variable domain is GAGVSQSPRYKVTKRGQDVALRCDPISGHVSLYWYRQALGQGPEFLTYFNYEAQQDKSGLPNDRFSAERPEGSISTLTIQRTEQRDSAMYRCASSLGAGPGELFFGEGSRLTVL.

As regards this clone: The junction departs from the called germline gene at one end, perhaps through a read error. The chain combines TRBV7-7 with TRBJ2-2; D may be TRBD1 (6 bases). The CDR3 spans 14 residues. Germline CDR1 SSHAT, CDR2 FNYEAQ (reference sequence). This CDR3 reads CASSSTGITGELFF. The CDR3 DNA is TGTGCTAGCAGCTCCACAGGGATCACCGGGGAGCTGTTTTTT.

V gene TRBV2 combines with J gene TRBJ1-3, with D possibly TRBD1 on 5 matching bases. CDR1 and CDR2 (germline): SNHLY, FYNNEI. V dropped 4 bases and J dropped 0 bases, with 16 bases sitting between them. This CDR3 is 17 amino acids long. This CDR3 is CASSGGAQALSGNTIYF. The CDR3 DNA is TGTGCCAGCAGTGGGGGCGCGCAGGCGCTCTCTGGAAACACCATATATTTT.

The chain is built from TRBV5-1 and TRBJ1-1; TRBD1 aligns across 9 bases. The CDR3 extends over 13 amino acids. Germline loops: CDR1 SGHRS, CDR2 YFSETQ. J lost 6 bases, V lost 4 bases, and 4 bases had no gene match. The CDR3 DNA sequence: TGCGCCAGCAGCCAGGGACAGGGTGCTGAAGCTTTCTTT. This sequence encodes CASSQGQGAEAFF.

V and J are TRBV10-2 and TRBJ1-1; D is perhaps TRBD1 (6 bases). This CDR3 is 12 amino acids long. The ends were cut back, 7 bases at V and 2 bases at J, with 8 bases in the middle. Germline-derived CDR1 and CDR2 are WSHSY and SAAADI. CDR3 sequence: CASIQGNTEAFF. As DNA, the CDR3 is TGCGCCAGCATACAGGGAAACACTGAAGCTTTCTTT.

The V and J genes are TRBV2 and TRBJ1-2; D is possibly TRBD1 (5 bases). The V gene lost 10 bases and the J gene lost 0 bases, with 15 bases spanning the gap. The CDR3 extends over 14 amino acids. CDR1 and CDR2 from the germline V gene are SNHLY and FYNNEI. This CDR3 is CAIAQGTANYGYTF. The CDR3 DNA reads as TGTGCCATCGCCCAGGGCACGGCTAACTATGGCTACACCTTC. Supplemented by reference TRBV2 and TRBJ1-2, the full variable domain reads EPEVTQTPSHQVTQMGQEVILRCVPISNHLYFYWYRQILGQKVEFLVSFYNNEISEKSEIFDDQFSVERPDGSNFTLKIRSTKLEDSAMYFCAIAQGTANYGYTFGSGTRLTVV.

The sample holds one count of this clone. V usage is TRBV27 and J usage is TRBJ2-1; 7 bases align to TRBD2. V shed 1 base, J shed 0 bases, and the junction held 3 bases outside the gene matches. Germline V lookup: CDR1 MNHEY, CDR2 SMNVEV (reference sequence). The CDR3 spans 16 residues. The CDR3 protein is CASSLLAGGSYNEQFF. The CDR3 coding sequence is TGTGCCAGCAGTTTATTAGCGGGTGGCTCCTACAATGAGCAGTTCTTC.

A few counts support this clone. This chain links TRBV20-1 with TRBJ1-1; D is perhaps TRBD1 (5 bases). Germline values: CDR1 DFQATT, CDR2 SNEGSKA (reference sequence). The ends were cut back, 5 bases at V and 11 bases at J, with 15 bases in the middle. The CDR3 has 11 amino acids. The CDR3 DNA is TGCAGTGCTGCGGGGACCCATGGGGCTTTCTTT. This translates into CSAAGTHGAFF.

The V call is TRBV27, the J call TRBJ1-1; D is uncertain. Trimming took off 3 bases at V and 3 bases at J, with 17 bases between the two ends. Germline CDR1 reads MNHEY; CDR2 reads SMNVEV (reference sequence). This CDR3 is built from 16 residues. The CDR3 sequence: CASSFLARSRDTEAFF. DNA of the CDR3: TGTGCCAGCAGTTTTCTAGCCCGGAGTCGAGACACTGAAGCTTTCTTT.

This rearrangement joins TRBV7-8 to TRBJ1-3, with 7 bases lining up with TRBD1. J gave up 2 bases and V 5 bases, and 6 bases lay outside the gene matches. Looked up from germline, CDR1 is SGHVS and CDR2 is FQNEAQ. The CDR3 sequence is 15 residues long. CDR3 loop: CASSSDRVAGNTIYF. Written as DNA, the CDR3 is TGTGCCAGCAGCAGCGACAGGGTTGCTGGAAACACCATATATTTT.

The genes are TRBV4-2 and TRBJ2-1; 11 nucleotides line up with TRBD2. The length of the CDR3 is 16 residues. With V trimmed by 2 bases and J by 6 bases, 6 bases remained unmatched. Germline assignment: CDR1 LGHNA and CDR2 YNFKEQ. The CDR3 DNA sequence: TGTGCCAGCAGCCAACCTCCTGGGACTAGCGGCAATGAGCAGTTCTTC. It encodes CASSQPPGTSGNEQFF.

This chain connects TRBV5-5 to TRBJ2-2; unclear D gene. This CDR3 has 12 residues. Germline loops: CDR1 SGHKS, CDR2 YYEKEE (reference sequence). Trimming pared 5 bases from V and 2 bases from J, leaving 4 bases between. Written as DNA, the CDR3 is TGTGCCAGCAGTCCTAACACCGGGGAGCTGTTTTTT. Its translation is CASSPNTGELFF.

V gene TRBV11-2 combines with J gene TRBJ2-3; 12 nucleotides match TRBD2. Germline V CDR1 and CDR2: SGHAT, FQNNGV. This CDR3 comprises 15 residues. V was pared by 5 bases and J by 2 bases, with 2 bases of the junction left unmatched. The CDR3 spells CASSPSGGVTDTQYF. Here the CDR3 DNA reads TGTGCCAGCAGCCCTAGCGGGGGGGTCACAGATACGCAGTATTTT.

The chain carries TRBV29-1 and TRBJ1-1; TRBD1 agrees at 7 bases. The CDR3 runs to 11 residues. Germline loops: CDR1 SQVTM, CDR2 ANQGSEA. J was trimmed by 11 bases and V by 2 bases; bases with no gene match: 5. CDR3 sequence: CSVELQGYAFF. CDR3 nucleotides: TGCAGCGTTGAACTACAGGGGTACGCTTTCTTT.

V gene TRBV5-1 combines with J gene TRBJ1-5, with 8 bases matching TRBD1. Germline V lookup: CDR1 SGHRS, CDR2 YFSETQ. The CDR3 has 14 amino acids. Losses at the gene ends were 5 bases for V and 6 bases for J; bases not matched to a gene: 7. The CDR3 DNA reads TGCGCCAGCAGTCTGGACAGGGAAAGTCAGCCCCAGCATTTT. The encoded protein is CASSLDRESQPQHF.

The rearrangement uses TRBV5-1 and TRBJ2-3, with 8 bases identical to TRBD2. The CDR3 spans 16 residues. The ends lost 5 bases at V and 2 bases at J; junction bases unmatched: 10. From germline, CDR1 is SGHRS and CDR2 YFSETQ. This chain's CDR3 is CASRATGGAATDTQYF. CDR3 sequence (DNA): TGCGCCAGCAGAGCTACCGGGGGGGCTGCCACAGATACGCAGTATTTT. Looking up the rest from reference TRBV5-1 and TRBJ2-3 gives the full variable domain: KAGVTQTPRYLIKTRGQQVTLSCSPISGHRSVSWYQQTPGQGLQFLFEYFSETQRNKGNFPGRFSGRQFSNSRSEMNVSTLELGDSALYLCASRATGGAATDTQYFGPGTRLTVL.

CDR3 region: CASSPQNSYEQYF. CDR3 DNA sequence: TGTGCCAGCAGCCCCCAAAACAGCTACGAGCAGTACTTC. This chain uses TRBV7-2 with TRBJ2-7; D unclear. Deletions cut 5 bases from V and 3 bases from J, with 11 bases between. This CDR3 region has 13 residues. Germline lookup yields CDR1 SGHTA and CDR2 FQGNSA. The entire variable domain, with the rest obtained from reference TRBV7-2 and TRBJ2-7, is as follows: GAGVSQSPSNKVTEKGKDVELRCDPISGHTALYWYRQSLGQGLEFLIYFQGNSAPDKSGLPSDRFSAERTGGSVSTLTIQRTQQEDSAVYLCASSPQNSYEQYFGPGTRLTVT.

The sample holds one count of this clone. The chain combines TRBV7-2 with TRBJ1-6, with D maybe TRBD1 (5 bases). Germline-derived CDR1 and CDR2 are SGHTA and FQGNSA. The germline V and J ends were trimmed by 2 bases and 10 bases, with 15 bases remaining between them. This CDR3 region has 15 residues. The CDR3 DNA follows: TGTGCCAGCAGCTTAAGTCCCCAGGGAGGATCACCCCTCCACTTT. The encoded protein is CASSLSPQGGSPLHF. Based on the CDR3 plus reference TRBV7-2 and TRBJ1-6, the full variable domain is GAGVSQSPSNKVTEKGKDVELRCDPISGHTALYWYRQSLGQGLEFLIYFQGNSAPDKSGLPSDRFSAERTGGSVSTLTIQRTQQEDSAVYLCASSLSPQGGSPLHFGNGTRLTVT.